The rows below give T cell receptor beta chains drawn from one sample of a study of cytomegalovirus exposure and HLA in healthy donors. Measured with immunoSEQ multiplex PCR; TCRdb has only the in-frame clones, and not every one. The table has some 140,000 clones, 75% to 90% seen once. The specimen sequenced was PBMCs. These receptors came from a woman in her twenties or thirties in good health and CMV-seropositive. Each CDR3 is given with its conserved first and last residue. The order of the fields is CDR3 protein, CDR3 DNA, V gene, J gene, D gene. The D gene is left open where the match is weak.

CDR3: CSVGKGQGTYEQYF
DNA: TGCAGCGTTGGTAAGGGACAGGGCACCTACGAGCAGTACTTC
V: TRBV29-1
J: TRBJ2-7
D: TRBD1

CDR3: CASSFAGGETQYF
DNA: TGTGCCAGCAGCTTTGCAGGGGGGGAGACCCAGTACTTC
V: TRBV4-2
J: TRBJ2-5
D: NA

CDR3: CASSYSDRPSGQPQHF
DNA: TGTGCCAGCAGTTACTCGGACAGGCCGAGTGGGCAGCCCCAGCATTTT
V: TRBV6-6
J: TRBJ1-5
D: TRBD1

CDR3: CATRGGQGGSEQYF
DNA: TGTGCCACCAGGGGGGGACAGGGAGGTTCCGAGCAGTACTTC
V: TRBV10-3
J: TRBJ2-7
D: TRBD1

CDR3: CASTVQGRYNEQFF
DNA: TGTGCCAGCACAGTACAGGGCAGGTACAATGAGCAGTTCTTC
V: TRBV6-1
J: TRBJ2-1
D: NA

CDR3: CASSSRTGDQPQHF
DNA: TGTGCCAGCAGCTCTCGGACGGGAGATCAGCCCCAGCATTTT
V: TRBV5-5
J: TRBJ1-5
D: NA

CDR3: CASILDRDNGYTF
DNA: TGTGCCAGCATTCTGGACAGGGATAATGGCTACACCTTC
V: TRBV6-6
J: TRBJ1-2
D: TRBD1

CDR3: CASSVTRGTEAFF
DNA: TGTGCCAGCAGCGTCACTCGCGGGACTGAAGCTTTCTTT
V: TRBV2
J: TRBJ1-1
D: NA

CDR3: CASISSGGATGELFF
DNA: TGTGCCAGCATTTCCTCAGGGGGCGCCACCGGGGAGCTGTTTTTT
V: TRBV28
J: TRBJ2-2
D: TRBD1

CDR3: CASGGQGRYEQYF
DNA: TGTGCCAGCGGGGGACAGGGGAGGTACGAGCAGTACTTC
V: TRBV27
J: TRBJ2-7
D: TRBD1

CDR3: CASRVDLTDEQFF
DNA: TGTGCCAGCAGGGTGGACTTGACTGATGAGCAGTTCTTC
V: TRBV6-5
J: TRBJ2-1
D: NA

CDR3: CSVTGDYGYTF
DNA: TGCAGCGTCACAGGGGACTATGGCTACACCTTC
V: TRBV29-1
J: TRBJ1-2
D: TRBD1

CDR3: CASSLVSGGEETQYF
DNA: TGCGCCAGCAGCTTGGTTTCAGGGGGCGAAGAGACCCAGTACTTC
V: TRBV5-1
J: TRBJ2-5
D: TRBD1

CDR3: CASSLGVGTGLSPQHF
DNA: TGTGCCAGCAGTTTAGGGGTAGGGACAGGCCTCTCGCCCCAGCATTTT
V: TRBV27
J: TRBJ1-5
D: TRBD1

CDR3: CASSSRSRDTQYF
DNA: TGTGCCAGCAGCTCCCGAAGCCGGGATACGCAGTATTTT
V: TRBV7-8
J: TRBJ2-3
D: NA

CDR3: CASSLELERYTQYF
DNA: TGTGCCAGCAGCTTAGAGTTAGAGAGGTATACGCAGTATTTT
V: TRBV13
J: TRBJ2-3
D: NA

CDR3: CARLIQGRSLVKRTQYF
DNA: TGTGCCAGGCTCATACAGGGACGGTCTCTTGTCAAGAGAACCCAGTACTTC
V: TRBV19
J: TRBJ2-5
D: NA